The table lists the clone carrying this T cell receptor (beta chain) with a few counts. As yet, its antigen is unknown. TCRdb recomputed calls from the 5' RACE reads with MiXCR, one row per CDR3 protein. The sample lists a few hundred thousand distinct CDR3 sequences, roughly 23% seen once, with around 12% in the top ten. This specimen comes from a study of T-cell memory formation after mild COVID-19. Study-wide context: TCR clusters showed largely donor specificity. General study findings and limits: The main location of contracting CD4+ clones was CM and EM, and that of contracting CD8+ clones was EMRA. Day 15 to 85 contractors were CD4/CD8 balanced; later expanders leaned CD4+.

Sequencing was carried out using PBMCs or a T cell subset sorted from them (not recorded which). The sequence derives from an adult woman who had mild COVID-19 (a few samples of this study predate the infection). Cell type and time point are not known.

Written as DNA, the CDR3 is TGTGCCAGCAGCGAAGTAAGGGCTCGAGGCTACACCTTC. It specifies CASSEVRARGYTF. The V and J genes are TRBV7-3 and TRBJ1-2; D uncertain. CDR1 SGHTA and CDR2 FQGTGA come from the germline V gene. The CDR3 spans 13 residues. V dropped 5 bases and J dropped 8 bases, with 15 bases sitting between them.